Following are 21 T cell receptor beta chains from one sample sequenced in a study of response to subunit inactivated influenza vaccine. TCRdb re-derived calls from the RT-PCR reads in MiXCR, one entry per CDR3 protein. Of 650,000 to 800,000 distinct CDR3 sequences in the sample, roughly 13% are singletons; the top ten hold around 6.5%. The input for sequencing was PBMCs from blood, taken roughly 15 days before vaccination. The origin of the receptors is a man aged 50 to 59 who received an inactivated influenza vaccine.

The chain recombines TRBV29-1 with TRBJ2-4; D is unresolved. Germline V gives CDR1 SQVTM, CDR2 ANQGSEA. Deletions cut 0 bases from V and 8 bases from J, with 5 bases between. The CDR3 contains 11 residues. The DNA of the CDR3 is TGCAGCGTTGAAGAAGTGGACATTCAGTACTTC. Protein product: CSVEEVDIQYF.

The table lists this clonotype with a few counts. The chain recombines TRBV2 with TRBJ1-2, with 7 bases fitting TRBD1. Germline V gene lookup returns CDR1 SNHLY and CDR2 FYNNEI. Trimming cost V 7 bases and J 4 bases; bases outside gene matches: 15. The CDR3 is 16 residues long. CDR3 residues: CASTPYEGARRYGYTF. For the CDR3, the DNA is TGTGCCAGCACTCCCTACGAGGGGGCCAGGCGCTATGGCTACACCTTC.

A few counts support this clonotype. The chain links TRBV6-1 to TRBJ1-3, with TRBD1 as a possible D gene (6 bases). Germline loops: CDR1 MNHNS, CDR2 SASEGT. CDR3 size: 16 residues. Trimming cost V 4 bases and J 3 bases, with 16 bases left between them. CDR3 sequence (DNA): TGTGCCAGCAGTGCCCTCCGGGGGCAGTATGGAAACACCATATATTTT. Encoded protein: CASSALRGQYGNTIYF.

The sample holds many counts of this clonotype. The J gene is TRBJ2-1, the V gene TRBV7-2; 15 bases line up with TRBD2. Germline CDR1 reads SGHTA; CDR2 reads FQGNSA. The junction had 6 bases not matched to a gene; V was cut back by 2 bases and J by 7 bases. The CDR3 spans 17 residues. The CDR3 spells CASSLFSGTSGRNEQFF. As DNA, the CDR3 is TGTGCCAGCAGCTTATTTTCCGGGACTAGCGGGAGGAATGAGCAGTTCTTC.

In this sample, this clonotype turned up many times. The CDR3 is CASGRDRETANTEAFF. CDR3 nucleotide sequence: TGTGCCAGCGGACGGGACAGGGAGACGGCGAACACTGAAGCTTTCTTT. This sequence joins TRBV12-3 or TRBV12-4 and TRBJ1-1; TRBD1 matches 9 bases. The CDR3 runs to 16 residues. V dropped 8 bases and J dropped 1; count of bases not matched to a gene: 11.

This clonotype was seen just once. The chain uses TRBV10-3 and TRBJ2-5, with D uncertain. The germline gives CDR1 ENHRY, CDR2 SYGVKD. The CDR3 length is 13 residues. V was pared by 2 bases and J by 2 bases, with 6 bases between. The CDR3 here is CAISEIAQETQYF. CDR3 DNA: TGTGCCATCAGTGAGATCGCACAAGAGACCCAGTACTTC.

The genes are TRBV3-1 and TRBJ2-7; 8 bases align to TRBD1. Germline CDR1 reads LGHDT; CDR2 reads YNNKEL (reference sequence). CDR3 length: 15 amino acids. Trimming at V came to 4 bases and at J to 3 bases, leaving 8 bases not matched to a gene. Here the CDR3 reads CASSLQGAAVYEQYF. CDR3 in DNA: TGTGCCAGCAGCCTTCAGGGGGCGGCAGTCTACGAGCAGTACTTC.

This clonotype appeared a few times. CDR3 nucleotides: TGTGCCAGCAGCTCAGAGGTTAGGAATGAGCAGTTCTTC. Its translation is CASSSEVRNEQFF. This chain connects TRBV7-3 to TRBJ2-1; no clear D gene. Germline V gives CDR1 SGHTA, CDR2 FQGTGA. This CDR3 is 13 amino acids long. Trimming left V 4 bases short and J 7 bases short, with 11 bases between.

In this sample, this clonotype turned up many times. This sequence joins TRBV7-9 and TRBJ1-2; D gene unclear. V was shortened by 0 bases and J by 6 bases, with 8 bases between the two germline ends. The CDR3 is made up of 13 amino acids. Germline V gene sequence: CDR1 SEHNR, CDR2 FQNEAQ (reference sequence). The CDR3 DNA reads TGTGCCAGCAGCTTAGCAGGAGGGAATGGCTACACCTTC. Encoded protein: CASSLAGGNGYTF. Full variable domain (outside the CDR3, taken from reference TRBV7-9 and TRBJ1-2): DTGVSQNPRHKITKRGQNVTFRCDPISEHNRLYWYRQTLGQGPEFLTYFQNEAQLEKSRLLSDRFSAERPKGSFSTLEIQRTEQGDSAMYLCASSLAGGNGYTFGSGTRLTVV.

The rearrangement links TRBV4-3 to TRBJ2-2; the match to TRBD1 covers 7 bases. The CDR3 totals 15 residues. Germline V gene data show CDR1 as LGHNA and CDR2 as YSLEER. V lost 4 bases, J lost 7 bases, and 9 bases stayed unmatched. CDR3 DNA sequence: TGCGCCAGCAGCCCTCGCAAGGGGGCTGGCGGGGAGCTGTTTTTT. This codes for CASSPRKGAGGELFF.

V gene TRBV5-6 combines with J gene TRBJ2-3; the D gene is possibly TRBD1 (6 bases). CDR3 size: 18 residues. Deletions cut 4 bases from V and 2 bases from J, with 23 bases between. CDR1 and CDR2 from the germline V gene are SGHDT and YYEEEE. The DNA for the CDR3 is TGTGCCAGCAGCACTACCCCCGGGACACCGGCATACACAGATACGCAGTATTTT. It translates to CASSTTPGTPAYTDTQYF.

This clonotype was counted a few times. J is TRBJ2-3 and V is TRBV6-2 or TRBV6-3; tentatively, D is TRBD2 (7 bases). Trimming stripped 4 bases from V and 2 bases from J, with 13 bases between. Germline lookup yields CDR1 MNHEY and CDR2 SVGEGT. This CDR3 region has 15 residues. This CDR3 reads CASSSGGHSTDTQYF. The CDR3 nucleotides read TGTGCCAGCAGTTCGGGGGGCCACTCCACAGATACGCAGTATTTT.

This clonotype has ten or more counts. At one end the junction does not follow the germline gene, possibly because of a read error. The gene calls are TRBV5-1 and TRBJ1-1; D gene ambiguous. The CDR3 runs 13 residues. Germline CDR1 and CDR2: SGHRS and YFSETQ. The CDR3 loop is CASSLGPNTEAFF. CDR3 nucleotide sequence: TGTGCCAGCAGCTTAGGACCGAACACTGAAGCTTTCTTT.

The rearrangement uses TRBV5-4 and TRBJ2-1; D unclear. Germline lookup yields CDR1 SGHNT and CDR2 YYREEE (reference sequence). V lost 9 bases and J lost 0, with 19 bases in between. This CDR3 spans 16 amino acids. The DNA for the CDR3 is TGTGCCATCGGCTCCGGGCTCTTCAGCTCCTACAATGAGCAGTTCTTC. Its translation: CAIGSGLFSSYNEQFF.

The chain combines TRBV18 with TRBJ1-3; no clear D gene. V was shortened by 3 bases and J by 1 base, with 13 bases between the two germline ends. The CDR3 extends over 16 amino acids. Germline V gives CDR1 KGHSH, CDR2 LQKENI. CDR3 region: CASSPKVGISGNTIYF. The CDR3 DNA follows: TGTGCCAGCTCACCGAAGGTCGGGATTTCTGGAAACACCATATATTTT.

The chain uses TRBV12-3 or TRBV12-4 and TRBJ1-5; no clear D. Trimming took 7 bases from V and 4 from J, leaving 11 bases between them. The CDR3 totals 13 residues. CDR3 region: CASTSMGNQPQHF. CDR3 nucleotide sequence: TGTGCCAGCACGTCTATGGGTAATCAGCCCCAGCATTTT.

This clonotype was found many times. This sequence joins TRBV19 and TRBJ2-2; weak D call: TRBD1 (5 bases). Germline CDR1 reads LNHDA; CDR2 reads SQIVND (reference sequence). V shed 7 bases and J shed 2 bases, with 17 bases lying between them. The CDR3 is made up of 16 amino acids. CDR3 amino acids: CASIRTPRENTGELFF. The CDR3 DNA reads TGTGCCAGTATCCGAACCCCCAGGGAAAACACCGGGGAGCTGTTTTTT.

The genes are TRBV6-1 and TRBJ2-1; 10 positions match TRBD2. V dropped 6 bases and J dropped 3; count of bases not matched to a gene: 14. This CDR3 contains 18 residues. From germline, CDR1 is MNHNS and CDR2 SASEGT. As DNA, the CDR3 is TGTGCCAGCAGACCCTTTATATGGACTAGCGGCGACTACAATGAGCAGTTCTTC. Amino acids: CASRPFIWTSGDYNEQFF.

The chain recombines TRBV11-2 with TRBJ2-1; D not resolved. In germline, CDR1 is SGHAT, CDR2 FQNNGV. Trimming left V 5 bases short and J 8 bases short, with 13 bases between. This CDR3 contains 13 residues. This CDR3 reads CASSDAVTYEQFF. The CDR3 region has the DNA TGTGCCAGCAGCGATGCAGTTACCTATGAGCAGTTCTTC. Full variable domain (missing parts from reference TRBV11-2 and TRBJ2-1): EAGVAQSPRYKIIEKRQSVAFWCNPISGHATLYWYQQILGQGPKLLIQFQNNGVVDDSQLPKDRFSAERLKGVDSTLKIQPAKLEDSAVYLCASSDAVTYEQFFGPGTRLTVL.

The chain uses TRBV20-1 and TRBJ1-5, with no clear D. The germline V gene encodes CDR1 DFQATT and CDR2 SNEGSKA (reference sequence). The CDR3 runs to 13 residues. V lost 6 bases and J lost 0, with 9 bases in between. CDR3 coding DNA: TGCAGTGCCACCTACGGTAGCAATCAGCCCCAGCATTTT. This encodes CSATYGSNQPQHF.

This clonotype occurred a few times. The CDR3 sequence is CASSQEQGSLAFF. The CDR3 nucleotides are TGTGCCAGCAGCCAGGAACAGGGAAGCTTAGCTTTCTTT. This rearrangement joins TRBV4-2 to TRBJ1-1; a weak D match, TRBD1 (6 bases). The germline CDR1 and CDR2 sequences are LGHNA and YNFKEQ. The CDR3 runs to 13 residues. V lost 3 bases and J 10 bases, leaving 15 bases between the germline ends.